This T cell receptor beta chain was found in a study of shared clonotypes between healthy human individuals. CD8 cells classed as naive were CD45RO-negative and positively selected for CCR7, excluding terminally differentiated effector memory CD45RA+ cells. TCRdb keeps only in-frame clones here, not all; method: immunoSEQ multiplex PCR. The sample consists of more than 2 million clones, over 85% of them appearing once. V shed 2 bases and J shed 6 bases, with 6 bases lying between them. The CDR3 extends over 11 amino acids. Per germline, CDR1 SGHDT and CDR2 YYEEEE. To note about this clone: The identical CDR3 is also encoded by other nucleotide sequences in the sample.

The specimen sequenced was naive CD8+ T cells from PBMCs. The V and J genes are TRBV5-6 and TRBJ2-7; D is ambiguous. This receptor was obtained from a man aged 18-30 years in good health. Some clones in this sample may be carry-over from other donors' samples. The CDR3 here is CASSFGFEQYF. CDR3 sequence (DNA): TGTGCCAGCAGCTTCGGATTCGAGCAGTACTTC.